These T cell receptor beta chains were read from a single sample in a study of cytomegalovirus exposure and HLA in healthy donors. Sequencing was performed with immunoSEQ multiplex PCR; in TCRdb, only in-frame clones are kept and a portion is missing. Here the sample spans over 200,000 clones, around 73% being singletons. The sample comprised PBMCs. The receptors come from a male donor in good health and CMV-seronegative. The CDR3 runs from the conserved cysteine through the conserved F or W. The order of the fields is J gene, D gene, clone size, V gene, CDR3 protein, CDR3 DNA. The D gene is left open where the match is weak. Some rows mark clone size as missing; the rest say once, few, many or name a class of expanded clone.

j_gene: TRBJ2-3
d_gene: TRBD1
abundance: -
v_gene: TRBV6-5
CDR3aa: CASSPQGSDTQYF
CDR3nt: TGTGCCAGCAGTCCACAGGGGTCAGATACGCAGTATTTT

j_gene: TRBJ2-7
d_gene: -
abundance: -
v_gene: TRBV4-1
CDR3aa: CASSQDPGDYYEQYF
CDR3nt: TGCGCCAGCAGCCAAGATCCCGGAGATTACTACGAGCAGTACTTC

j_gene: TRBJ1-2
d_gene: TRBD1
abundance: -
v_gene: TRBV7-8
CDR3aa: CASSPRQGNYGYTF
CDR3nt: TGTGCCAGCAGCCCTCGACAGGGTAACTATGGCTACACCTTC

j_gene: TRBJ2-4
d_gene: -
abundance: -
v_gene: TRBV10-2
CDR3aa: CASSESRTPREF
CDR3nt: TGCGCCAGCAGTGAGTCGAGGACTCCGCGGGAATTC

j_gene: TRBJ2-5
d_gene: -
abundance: -
v_gene: TRBV5-4
CDR3aa: CASSLADRLETQYF
CDR3nt: TGTGCCAGCAGCTTGGCCGACAGGTTGGAGACCCAGTACTTC

j_gene: TRBJ2-7
d_gene: TRBD2
abundance: few
v_gene: TRBV2
CDR3aa: CASSTGGGGLAGVGEQYF
CDR3nt: TGTGCCAGCAGTACAGGGGGCGGGGGACTAGCGGGAGTGGGTGAGCAGTACTTC

j_gene: TRBJ2-5
d_gene: TRBD2
abundance: once
v_gene: TRBV7-3
CDR3aa: CASSSSGLEETQYF
CDR3nt: TGTGCCAGCAGCTCCTCGGGACTAGAAGAGACCCAGTACTTC

j_gene: TRBJ1-2
d_gene: -
abundance: -
v_gene: TRBV19
CDR3aa: CASSQQVAYGYTF
CDR3nt: TGTGCCAGTAGTCAACAGGTCGCCTATGGCTACACCTTC

j_gene: TRBJ2-2
d_gene: -
abundance: -
v_gene: TRBV4-1
CDR3aa: CASMGRNTGELFF
CDR3nt: TGCGCCAGCATGGGGAGGAACACCGGGGAGCTGTTTTTT

j_gene: TRBJ2-1
d_gene: TRBD2
abundance: -
v_gene: TRBV19
CDR3aa: CASSLVIAGIMNEQFF
CDR3nt: TGTGCCAGTAGCCTCGTTATAGCGGGGATCATGAATGAGCAGTTCTTC

j_gene: TRBJ2-4
d_gene: TRBD1
abundance: -
v_gene: TRBV6-5
CDR3aa: CASRGQGPNIQYF
CDR3nt: TGTGCCAGCAGGGGACAGGGACCAAACATTCAGTACTTC